The present T cell receptor beta chain was sequenced within a study of shared clonotypes between healthy human individuals. Study-wide background: Donors, aged 18 to 49, were a couple of women and a few men.

As regards this clone: Antigen unknown.

The CDR3 is 14 amino acids. The trim removed 4 bases at V and 1 base at J, leaving 6 bases unmatched. The germline gives CDR1 GTSNPN, CDR2 SVGIG (reference sequence). Only in-frame clones appear in the TCRdb table, and some are missing; sequencing was by immunoSEQ multiplex PCR. The sample consists of millions of clones, approximately 92% of them appearing once. The donors were adults (healthy and HIV-negative) with no recent acute infections or vaccinations. All the donors were Caucasian adults who lived in Nashville, Tennessee. General study findings and limits: The sampled material consisted only of blood, and tissue repertoires are likely to differ.

Material: naive CD4+ T cells sorted from blood. The sample's subset: CD45RA+ positively selected. The TCR sequence derives from a man between 18 and 29 years old in good health. This chain uses TRBV30 with TRBJ1-1; 7 bases agree with TRBD1. CDR3 loop: CAWIQGGWNTEAFF. CDR3 coding DNA: TGTGCCTGGATCCAGGGGGGGTGGAACACTGAAGCTTTCTTT.